The 30 T cell receptor beta chains below were found in one sample sequenced in a study of OX40 agonist ivuxolimab in advanced cancers. Assay used: immunoSEQ multiplex PCR; TCRdb lists only in-frame clones, some missing. This table has 20,000 to 25,000 clones, over 65% appearing once. The specimen was CD4+ or CD8+ T cells sorted from blood, collected in a trial of the OX40 agonist ivuxolimab. All receptors come from an adult with an advanced solid tumor such as melanoma, head and neck, liver or kidney cancer.

This rearrangement joins TRBV2 to TRBJ1-2, with D tentatively TRBD1 (5 bases). V was clipped by 0 bases and J by 8 bases, with 10 bases between them. The CDR3 is made up of 13 amino acids. CDR1 is SNHLY, CDR2 FYNNEI, per germline. CDR3 coding DNA: TGTGCCAGCAGTGAAGCTGGACACGGGGGCTACACCTTC. It specifies CASSEAGHGGYTF. The complete variable domain, with remaining parts taken from reference TRBV2 and TRBJ1-2, reads EPEVTQTPSHQVTQMGQEVILRCVPISNHLYFYWYRQILGQKVEFLVSFYNNEISEKSEIFDDQFSVERPDGSNFTLKIRSTKLEDSAMYFCASSEAGHGGYTFGSGTRLTVV.

The chain uses TRBV19 and TRBJ2-3; 12 nucleotides match TRBD2. CDR3 length: 17 amino acids. CDR1 and CDR2 (germline): LNHDA, SQIVND (reference sequence). V lost 1 base to trimming and J lost 0 bases; unmatched junction nucleotides: 2. The CDR3 DNA reads as TGTGCCAGTAGTATAGGACTAGCGGGGGTAAGCACAGATACGCAGTATTTT. Its translation: CASSIGLAGVSTDTQYF.

Only one count was recorded for this clone. V and J are TRBV29-1 and TRBJ2-3; weak D call: TRBD2 (6 bases). V shed 7 bases and J shed 2 bases, with 13 bases lying between them. Per germline, CDR1 SQVTM and CDR2 ANQGSEA. The CDR3 extends over 13 amino acids. For the CDR3, the DNA is TGCAGCGCCCCTAGCGACAACACAGATACGCAGTATTTT. Amino acids: CSAPSDNTDTQYF.

By proportion, this clone is medium-sized. This chain links TRBV5-1 with TRBJ1-2; D remains ambiguous. The CDR3 covers 17 residues. Per the germline V gene, CDR1 is SGHRS and CDR2 is YFSETQ. V was pared by 1 base and J by 3 bases, with 19 bases between. The CDR3 here is CASSLYLGVDDDYGYTF. Here the CDR3 DNA reads TGCGCCAGCAGCTTGTACCTCGGGGTCGACGACGACTATGGCTACACCTTC.

The rearrangement uses TRBV28 and TRBJ2-1, with D unresolved. The CDR3 has 11 amino acids. V dropped 6 bases and J dropped 4 bases, with 4 bases sitting between them. Germline V gene data show CDR1 as MDHEN and CDR2 as SYDVKM. The CDR3 DNA reads as TGTGCCAGCAGCCATTACAATGAGCAGTTCTTC. Its translation is CASSHYNEQFF.

By sample share, this clone is medium-sized. The junction shows a germline mismatch at one end, possibly a read error. The chain links TRBV7-7 to TRBJ2-7; tentative D call: TRBD1 (6 bases). CDR1 and CDR2 from the germline V gene are SSHAT and FNYEAQ (reference sequence). This CDR3 comprises 14 residues. CDR3 in DNA: TGTGCTAGCAGCTTGGGACAAGGGGACTACGAGCAGTACTTC. Encoded protein: CASSLGQGDYEQYF.

The rearrangement links TRBV27 to TRBJ1-1; D is ambiguous. The V gene lost 3 bases and the J gene lost 4 bases, with 9 bases spanning the gap. The CDR3 length is 13 residues. In germline, CDR1 is MNHEY, CDR2 SMNVEV (reference sequence). In DNA, the CDR3 is TGTGCCAGCAGTTTCACGACCGGCACTGAAGCTTTCTTT. Protein: CASSFTTGTEAFF.

This clone was seen a handful of times. V gene TRBV7-9 combines with J gene TRBJ2-7, with 7 bases that match TRBD2. V shed 6 bases, J shed 2 bases, and the junction held 13 bases outside the gene matches. Germline V gene data show CDR1 as SEHNR and CDR2 as FQNEAQ (reference sequence). The CDR3 length is 16 residues. CDR3 DNA: TGTGCCAGCAGTCCAATGAGCGGGGTACGGGCCTACGAGCAGTACTTC. Amino acids: CASSPMSGVRAYEQYF.

V usage is TRBV9 and J usage is TRBJ2-1; 11 bases are a match to TRBD2. CDR1 and CDR2 from the germline V gene are SGDLS and YYNGEE. This CDR3 region has 17 residues. J was trimmed by 7 bases and V by 0 bases; bases with no gene match: 9. CDR3 DNA sequence: TGTGCCAGCAGCGTAGGGGCTAGCGGGGGGCCGGGGAATGAGCAGTTCTTC. It codes for CASSVGASGGPGNEQFF.

V and J are TRBV7-9 and TRBJ1-2; D gene unclear. Germline values: CDR1 SEHNR, CDR2 FQNEAQ (reference sequence). Trimming left V 5 bases short and J 5 bases short, with 12 bases between. CDR3 length: 13 residues. The CDR3 spells CASSPQVRYGYTF. The CDR3 nucleotides are TGTGCCAGCAGCCCTCAAGTCCGGTATGGCTACACCTTC.

This clone was seen once. V is TRBV27 and J is TRBJ2-1; D ambiguous. The CDR3 has 13 amino acids. Germline CDR1 is MNHEY and CDR2 is SMNVEV (reference sequence). V shed 0 bases and J shed 4 bases, with 4 bases lying between them. CDR3 nucleotide sequence: TGTGCCAGCAGTTTATCATGGTACAATGAGCAGTTCTTC. Protein sequence: CASSLSWYNEQFF.

The genes are TRBV7-8 and TRBJ1-1, with D hard to call. Germline V lookup: CDR1 SGHVS, CDR2 FQNEAQ. The V and J ends lost 2 bases and 0 bases respectively, with 10 bases between them. The CDR3 is 15 amino acids. CDR3 residues: CASSLMGTMNTEAFF. CDR3 bases: TGTGCCAGCAGCTTAATGGGAACAATGAACACTGAAGCTTTCTTT.

The CDR3 bases are TGTGCCAGCAGCGGGCGAAACTCCTACAATGAGCAGTTCTTC. It yields the protein CASSGRNSYNEQFF. This chain links TRBV9 with TRBJ2-1; no definite D call. This CDR3 is built from 14 residues. Germline loops: CDR1 SGDLS, CDR2 YYNGEE. With 3 bases removed from V and 0 bases from J, the gap between germline ends came to 7 bases.

Details on this clone: A read error may produce the germline difference seen at one junction end. CDR3 in DNA: TGTGCTAGCAGCTTTAGCGAGACCTCATACAATGAGCAGTTCTTC. This codes for CASSFSETSYNEQFF. V is TRBV7-7 and J is TRBJ2-1; a possible D gene is TRBD2 (5 bases). The germline V gene has CDR1 SSHAT and CDR2 FNYEAQ (reference sequence). The CDR3 extends over 15 amino acids. Supplemented by reference TRBV7-7 and TRBJ2-1, the full variable domain reads GAGVSQSPRYKVTKRGQDVTLRCDPISSHATLYWYQQALGQGPEFLTYFNYEAQPDKSGLPSDRFSAERPEGSISTLTIQRTEQRDSAMYRCASSFSETSYNEQFFGPGTRLTVL.

V gene TRBV29-1 combines with J gene TRBJ2-3, with 14 bases fitting TRBD2. The CDR3 extends over 14 amino acids. Trimming at V came to 6 bases and at J to 4 bases, leaving 3 bases not matched to a gene. The germline gives CDR1 SQVTM, CDR2 ANQGSEA. CDR3 sequence reads: CSVEGLAGADTQYF. Here the CDR3 DNA reads TGCAGCGTCGAGGGACTAGCGGGGGCAGATACGCAGTATTTT.

The chain carries TRBV27 and TRBJ2-7, with D maybe TRBD1 (6 bases). Germline assignment: CDR1 MNHEY and CDR2 SMNVEV (reference sequence). This CDR3 contains 14 residues. With 0 bases removed from V and 6 bases from J, the gap between germline ends came to 12 bases. In DNA form, the CDR3 reads TGTGCCAGCAGTTTATCACACAGGGAAGGCGAGCAGTACTTC. This translates into CASSLSHREGEQYF.

Only a few counts were recorded for this clone. CDR3 amino acids: CASSLDSAYGYTF. CDR3 nucleotide sequence: TGTGCCAGCAGCCTAGACAGTGCCTATGGCTACACCTTC. The chain recombines TRBV5-4 with TRBJ1-2; a weak D match, TRBD1 (5 bases). CDR1 SGHNT and CDR2 YYREEE come from the germline V gene (reference sequence). Trimming left V 4 bases short and J 4 bases short, with 11 bases between. This CDR3 contains 13 residues.

This clone was seen a single time. CDR3 amino acids: CASRYSGGSYEQYF. Written as DNA, the CDR3 is TGTGCCAGCAGGTATAGCGGCGGCTCCTACGAGCAGTACTTC. The rearrangement uses TRBV28 and TRBJ2-7, with D possibly being TRBD2 (6 bases). The CDR3 length is 14 residues. CDR1 MDHEN and CDR2 SYDVKM come from the germline V gene. Trimming cost V 6 bases and J 0 bases, with 12 bases left between them.

The chain uses TRBV9 and TRBJ2-5; TRBD1 might be the D (6 bases). Judging by the DNA end, TRBJ2-7 fits better; the J call may be wrong. Germline CDR1 and CDR2: SGDLS and YYNGEE. This CDR3 region has 16 residues. CDR3 nucleotide sequence: TGTGCCAGCAGCGTTAACCGGGACACACTATCCTACGAGCAGTACTTC. It yields the protein CASSVNRDTLSYEQYF.

This chain joins TRBV6-5 and TRBJ1-4, with D tentatively TRBD1 (5 bases). The V gene lost 5 bases and the J gene lost 6 bases, with 13 bases spanning the gap. Germline CDR1 is MNHEY and CDR2 is SVGAGI. The CDR3 has 14 residues. CDR3 nucleotides: TGTGCCAGCAGTAACCGGGACCGGGATGAAAAACTGTTTTTT. As protein: CASSNRDRDEKLFF.

The chain uses TRBV7-9 and TRBJ2-7; unclear D gene. This CDR3 spans 11 amino acids. Deletions cut 5 bases from V and 4 bases from J, with 6 bases between. Looked up from germline, CDR1 is SEHNR and CDR2 is FQNEAQ (reference sequence). The CDR3 is CASSPGYEQYF. For the CDR3, the DNA is TGTGCCAGCAGCCCTGGGTACGAGCAGTACTTC.

V usage is TRBV28 and J usage is TRBJ1-2; D remains unclear. The CDR3 is 14 amino acids. Trimming removed 3 bases from V and 8 bases from J, with 16 bases in between. The germline CDR1 and CDR2 sequences are MDHEN and SYDVKM. The DNA of the CDR3 is TGTGCCAGCAGTTTTGTCAGTTCAACTATGGGCTACACCTTC. It encodes CASSFVSSTMGYTF.

The CDR3 spells CASSVASGGSDTQYF. CDR3 coding DNA: TGTGCCAGCAGCGTCGCTAGCGGGGGATCAGATACGCAGTATTTT. V and J are TRBV9 and TRBJ2-3, with 10 bases aligning to TRBD2. Germline CDR1 and CDR2: SGDLS and YYNGEE. The CDR3 loop spans 15 amino acids. V trimming: 2 bases; J trimming: 4 bases; junction bases outside the gene matches: 4.

The chain has TRBV30 and TRBJ1-3; D call uncertain. Germline assignment: CDR1 GTSNPN and CDR2 SVGIG (reference sequence). Trimming left V 0 bases short and J 8 bases short, with 8 bases between. The CDR3 loop spans 12 amino acids. Here the CDR3 DNA reads TGTGCCTGGAGTGTTCTGGCTGACACCATATATTTT. Protein: CAWSVLADTIYF.

This chain uses TRBV9 with TRBJ2-7; unclear D gene. V was cut by 0 bases and J by 2 bases, with 12 bases left in between. Germline values: CDR1 SGDLS, CDR2 YYNGEE. The CDR3 covers 15 residues. Written as DNA, the CDR3 is TGTGCCAGCAGCGTAGGCGGAACAAGTACCTACGAGCAGTACTTC. Translation: CASSVGGTSTYEQYF.

The V and J genes are TRBV7-6 and TRBJ2-2; D not resolved. V was trimmed by 3 bases and J by 2 bases, leaving 7 bases between them. The CDR3 is 14 amino acids. Germline-derived CDR1 and CDR2 are SGHVS and FNYEAQ. The CDR3 spells CASSLGRNTGELFF. In DNA form, the CDR3 reads TGTGCCAGCAGCTTGGGCAGAAACACCGGGGAGCTGTTTTTT.

A remark on this clone: A far larger clone is just one base off, so this is likely a read error. This sample also contains other DNA sequences that code for the same CDR3. This sequence joins TRBV5-2 and TRBJ1-2. TRBV5-2 is described as a pseudogene. The CDR3 sequence is 11 residues long. CDR3 nucleotides: TGTGCCAGCAGCTACATGGATGGCTACACCTTC. Translating gives CASSYMDGYTF.

The rearrangement links TRBV5-1 to TRBJ1-2, with a tentative D call TRBD1 (5 bases). Germline lookup yields CDR1 SGHRS and CDR2 YFSETQ. Trimming took 0 bases from V and 6 from J, leaving 15 bases between them. This CDR3 is built from 15 residues. CDR3 DNA: TGCGCCAGCAGCTTGGGGACACTAACTATAGATGGCTACACCTTC. As protein: CASSLGTLTIDGYTF.

The rearrangement joins TRBV11-2 to TRBJ2-3; D is perhaps TRBD1 or TRBD2 (6 bases each). The CDR3 sequence is 16 residues long. Germline V gene data show CDR1 as SGHAT and CDR2 as FQNNGV. V lost 4 bases to trimming and J lost 2 bases, with 16 bases between them. The CDR3 DNA reads TGTGCCAGCAGCTCCACGGGGGCCCAATCCACAGATACGCAGTATTTT. It codes for CASSSTGAQSTDTQYF.

The J gene is TRBJ1-2, the V gene TRBV29-1; D gene unclear. Germline V gene lookup returns CDR1 SQVTM and CDR2 ANQGSEA. The V gene lost 0 bases and the J gene lost 4 bases, with 12 bases spanning the gap. CDR3 length: 14 amino acids. DNA for the CDR3: TGCAGCGTTGAAGACTCCGGGGTATCCTATGGCTACACCTTC. Amino acids: CSVEDSGVSYGYTF.